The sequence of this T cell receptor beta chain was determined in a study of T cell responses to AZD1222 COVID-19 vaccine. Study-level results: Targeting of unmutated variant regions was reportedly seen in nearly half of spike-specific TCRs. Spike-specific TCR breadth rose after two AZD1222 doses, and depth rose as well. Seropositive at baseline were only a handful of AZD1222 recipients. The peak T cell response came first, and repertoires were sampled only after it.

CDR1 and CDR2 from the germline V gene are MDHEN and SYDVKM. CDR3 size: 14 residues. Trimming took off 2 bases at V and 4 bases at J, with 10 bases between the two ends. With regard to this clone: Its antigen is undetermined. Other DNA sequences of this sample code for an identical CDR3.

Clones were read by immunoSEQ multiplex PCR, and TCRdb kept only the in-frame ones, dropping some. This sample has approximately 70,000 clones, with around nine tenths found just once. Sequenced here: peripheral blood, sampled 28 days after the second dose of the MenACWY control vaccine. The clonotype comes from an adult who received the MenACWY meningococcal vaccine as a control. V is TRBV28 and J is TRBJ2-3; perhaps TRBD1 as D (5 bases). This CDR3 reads CASSLSRVSDTQYF. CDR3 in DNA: TGTGCCAGCAGTTTAAGCAGGGTATCAGATACGCAGTATTTT. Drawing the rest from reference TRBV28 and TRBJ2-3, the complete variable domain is DVKVTQSSRYLVKRTGEKVFLECVQDMDHENMFWYRQDPGLGLRLIYFSYDVKMKEKGDIPEGYSVSREKKERFSLILESASTNQTSMYLCASSLSRVSDTQYFGPGTRLTVL.